A single sample is the source of the 27 T cell receptor beta chains below, sequenced in a study of blood T cell repertoires in COVID-19. This table comes from immunoSEQ multiplex PCR, and its TCRdb copy is limited to in-frame clones, with some not included. The sample includes around 170,000 clones, 90% of them seen just once. Sequenced input: peripheral blood. Receptors originate from a man between 50 and 59 years old with acute or convalescent COVID-19.

The V gene is TRBV11-2, the J gene TRBJ1-6; maybe TRBD1 (5 bases). In germline, CDR1 is SGHAT, CDR2 FQNNGV. V was cut by 4 bases and J by 13 bases, with 14 bases left in between. There are 13 residues in the CDR3. CDR3 in DNA: TGTGCCAGCAGCTCCCTCAGGGCCCCCCCCCTCCACTTT. As protein: CASSSLRAPPLHF. Full variable domain (outside the CDR3, taken from reference TRBV11-2 and TRBJ1-6): EAGVAQSPRYKIIEKRQSVAFWCNPISGHATLYWYQQILGQGPKLLIQFQNNGVVDDSQLPKDRFSAERLKGVDSTLKIQPAKLEDSAVYLCASSSLRAPPLHFGNGTRLTVT.

The chain has TRBV2 and TRBJ1-2; D call uncertain. V lost 2 bases, J lost 1 base, and 14 bases lay in between. CDR1 and CDR2 (germline): SNHLY, FYNNEI. CDR3 length equals 16 residues. CDR3 DNA sequence: TGTGCCAGCAGTGAAATCGCTTTTGGCGGTAACTATGGCTACACCTTC. This codes for CASSEIAFGGNYGYTF.

The chain uses TRBV7-9 and TRBJ2-5; the match to TRBD2 covers 13 bases. With 5 bases clipped from V and 2 bases from J, the junction kept 2 bases outside the gene matches. In germline, CDR1 is SEHNR, CDR2 FQNEAQ (reference sequence). The CDR3 length is 15 residues. CDR3 amino acids: CASSQGLAGQETQYF. CDR3 DNA sequence: TGTGCCAGCAGCCAGGGACTAGCGGGGCAAGAGACCCAGTACTTC.

Only one count was recorded for this clone. The chain has TRBV5-1 and TRBJ2-2; D unclear. The CDR3 consists of 16 residues. Germline V gene data show CDR1 as SGHRS and CDR2 as YFSETQ. V was pared by 0 bases and J by 6 bases, with 15 bases between. CDR3 DNA sequence: TGCGCCAGCAGCTTGGTAGTACCAATTTACTCCGGGGAGCTGTTTTTT. Protein product: CASSLVVPIYSGELFF.

The gene calls are TRBV4-1 and TRBJ2-7; 8 bases map to TRBD1. The germline gives CDR1 MGHRA, CDR2 YSYEKL. V was pared by 4 bases and J by 12 bases, with 11 bases of the junction left unmatched. This CDR3 region has 13 residues. The CDR3 nucleotides read TGCGCCAGCAGCCTCCCAGGACAGGGTGTTTCGTACTTC. Translation gives CASSLPGQGVSYF.

The chain has TRBV5-1 and TRBJ2-1; TRBD2 matches 11 bases. V dropped 4 bases and J dropped 6; count of bases not matched to a gene: 6. The CDR3 covers 15 residues. Looked up from germline, CDR1 is SGHRS and CDR2 is YFSETQ. The CDR3 DNA sequence: TGCGCCAGCAGCGCACTAGCGGGAGTGTTCAATGAGCAGTTCTTC. It translates to CASSALAGVFNEQFF. Full variable domain (missing parts from reference TRBV5-1 and TRBJ2-1): KAGVTQTPRYLIKTRGQQVTLSCSPISGHRSVSWYQQTPGQGLQFLFEYFSETQRNKGNFPGRFSGRQFSNSRSEMNVSTLELGDSALYLCASSALAGVFNEQFFGPGTRLTVL.

The V gene is TRBV11-3, the J gene TRBJ1-1; TRBD1 might be the D (5 bases). There are 14 residues in the CDR3. Germline CDR1 SGHNT, CDR2 YENEEA. Trimming pared 5 bases from V and 5 bases from J, leaving 15 bases between. CDR3 residues: CASSAMGRETEAFF. In nucleotides, the CDR3 is TGTGCCAGCAGCGCCATGGGGCGGGAGACTGAAGCTTTCTTT.

The rearrangement links TRBV27 to TRBJ1-2; 10 bases agree with TRBD1. CDR1 and CDR2 from the germline V gene are MNHEY and SMNVEV (reference sequence). J lost 0 bases, V lost 0 bases, and 7 bases had no gene match. The CDR3 has 18 amino acids. The CDR3 sequence is CASSLSWDRGLPNYGYTF. The CDR3 DNA reads TGTGCCAGCAGTTTATCTTGGGACAGGGGCCTCCCTAACTATGGCTACACCTTC.

The chain carries TRBV5-5 and TRBJ1-6; D gene unclear. The CDR3 extends over 12 amino acids. V gave up 3 bases and J gave up 7 bases, with 5 bases separating them. Germline loops: CDR1 SGHKS, CDR2 YYEKEE (reference sequence). The CDR3 reads CASSSRNSPLHF. CDR3 DNA sequence: TGTGCCAGCAGCTCCAGGAATTCACCCCTCCACTTT.

The rearrangement joins TRBV9 to TRBJ2-3; D perhaps matches TRBD1 (7 bases). Germline CDR1 reads SGDLS; CDR2 reads YYNGEE. The CDR3 is 12 residues long. V was trimmed by 4 bases and J by 5 bases, leaving 8 bases between them. The CDR3 DNA reads TGTGCCAGCAGCCAGGGGGGAGATACGCAGTATTTT. It encodes CASSQGGDTQYF. Complete variable domain (other parts from reference TRBV9 and TRBJ2-3): DSGVTQTPKHLITATGQRVTLRCSPRSGDLSVYWYQQSLDQGLQFLIQYYNGEERAKGNILERFSAQQFPDLHSELNLSSLELGDSALYFCASSQGGDTQYFGPGTRLTVL.

The chain joins TRBV27 to TRBJ2-5, with 7 nucleotides matching TRBD2. The CDR3 has 16 amino acids. Losses at the gene ends were 2 bases for V and 5 bases for J; bases not matched to a gene: 11. Looked up from germline, CDR1 is MNHEY and CDR2 is SMNVEV (reference sequence). This CDR3 is CASSLLRGGPGETQYF. In DNA form, the CDR3 reads TGTGCCAGCAGTTTACTCCGGGGAGGGCCTGGGGAGACCCAGTACTTC.

This rearrangement joins TRBV7-9 to TRBJ1-6, with TRBD1 identical over 7 bases. Germline V CDR1 and CDR2: SEHNR, FQNEAQ (reference sequence). This CDR3 contains 15 residues. Unmatched junction bases numbered 7, after V lost 5 bases and J lost 6 bases. The chain's CDR3 is CASSHLGTANSPLHF. The CDR3 bases are TGTGCCAGCAGCCATCTCGGGACAGCTAATTCACCCCTCCACTTT.

This rearrangement joins TRBV18 to TRBJ1-2, with D tentatively TRBD1 (6 bases). The CDR3 extends over 12 amino acids. Germline V gene data show CDR1 as KGHSH and CDR2 as LQKENI. V was shortened by 6 bases and J by 8 bases, with 13 bases between the two germline ends. The DNA for the CDR3 is TGTGCCAGCTCTCCGGGCCAGGGGGGCTACACCTTC. This gives the protein CASSPGQGGYTF. Combining the CDR3 with reference TRBV18 and TRBJ1-2 gives the whole variable domain NAGVMQNPRHLVRRRGQEARLRCSPMKGHSHVYWYRQLPEEGLKFMVYLQKENIIDESGMPKERFSAEFPKEGPSILRIQQVVRGDSAAYFCASSPGQGGYTFGSGTRLTVV.

As concerns this clone: Other nucleotide sequences in the sample specify the same CDR3. The rearrangement links TRBV5-1 to TRBJ1-5, with D possibly being TRBD1 (6 bases). V was clipped by 0 bases and J by 4 bases, with 8 bases between them. The CDR3 runs to 14 residues. Germline V gene data show CDR1 as SGHRS and CDR2 as YFSETQ. The CDR3 loop is CASSLGGGNQPQHF. CDR3 coding DNA: TGCGCCAGCAGCTTGGGAGGGGGAAATCAGCCCCAGCATTTT.

The chain recombines TRBV6-5 with TRBJ2-3; perhaps TRBD2 as D (5 bases). The CDR3 totals 15 residues. V was cut by 2 bases and J by 0 bases, with 9 bases left in between. Germline CDR1 MNHEY, CDR2 SVGAGI. The CDR3 DNA follows: TGTGCCAGCAGTTACCGGGGAGCCAGCACAGATACGCAGTATTTT. This gives the protein CASSYRGASTDTQYF.

The chain recombines TRBV18 with TRBJ1-2; D gene uncertain. Germline loops: CDR1 KGHSH, CDR2 LQKENI. The length of the CDR3 is 15 residues. V lost 0 bases and J 0 bases, leaving 8 bases between the germline ends. The CDR3 coding sequence is TGTGCCAGCTCACCACCGAAGGGAGCTAACTATGGCTACACCTTC. Encoded protein: CASSPPKGANYGYTF.

The chain recombines TRBV5-1 with TRBJ1-4; D call uncertain. Germline CDR1 is SGHRS and CDR2 is YFSETQ. The V gene lost 0 bases and the J gene lost 7 bases, with 10 bases spanning the gap. CDR3 length: 14 amino acids. The CDR3, as DNA: TGCGCCAGCAGCTTGGAAGGAGGGCGTGAAAAACTGTTTTTT. This gives the protein CASSLEGGREKLFF.

The count of this clone is one. This chain uses TRBV5-5 with TRBJ2-3; 10 positions agree with TRBD1. The trim removed 4 bases at V and 2 bases at J, leaving 7 bases unmatched. From germline, CDR1 is SGHKS and CDR2 YYEKEE (reference sequence). This CDR3 is built from 16 residues. CDR3 sequence: CASSLWTGGTTDTQYF. In DNA form, the CDR3 reads TGTGCCAGCAGCCTGTGGACAGGGGGAACCACAGATACGCAGTATTTT.

The chain has TRBV6-5 and TRBJ1-1; 7 nucleotides line up with TRBD1. Germline values: CDR1 MNHEY, CDR2 SVGAGI. The CDR3 covers 14 residues. V shed 9 bases and J 2 bases; nucleotides not matched to a gene: 9. The CDR3: CASTTGDFNTEAFF. CDR3 DNA: TGTGCCAGTACAACAGGGGACTTTAACACTGAAGCTTTCTTT.

The chain uses TRBV18 and TRBJ1-1, with 10 bases lining up with TRBD1. J lost 10 bases, V lost 0 bases, and 5 bases had no gene match. The length of the CDR3 is 14 residues. The germline gives CDR1 KGHSH, CDR2 LQKENI. The CDR3 spells CASSPPGQGGTAFF. The CDR3 coding sequence is TGTGCCAGCTCACCACCCGGACAGGGGGGTACAGCTTTCTTT.

This chain joins TRBV4-1 and TRBJ2-1, with 10 positions matching TRBD2. Germline CDR1 MGHRA, CDR2 YSYEKL. This CDR3 is 15 amino acids long. V was clipped by 1 base and J by 7 bases; unmatched bases: 4. The CDR3: CASSQGLAGVNEQFF. The CDR3 DNA reads TGCGCCAGCAGCCAAGGGCTAGCGGGAGTTAATGAGCAGTTCTTC.

J is TRBJ2-4 and V is TRBV6-1, with TRBD1 matching over 7 bases. J was trimmed by 3 bases and V by 3 bases; bases with no gene match: 5. Germline assignment: CDR1 MNHNS and CDR2 SASEGT. There are 15 residues in the CDR3. The CDR3 sequence: CASSDWRTGKNIQYF. CDR3 sequence (DNA): TGTGCCAGCAGTGATTGGCGGACAGGCAAAAACATTCAGTACTTC.

The chain couples TRBV27 to TRBJ1-1; tentatively, D is TRBD1 (6 bases). The CDR3 is 13 amino acids. Germline V gene sequence: CDR1 MNHEY, CDR2 SMNVEV (reference sequence). V lost 6 bases to trimming and J lost 5 bases, with 13 bases between them. CDR3 in amino acids: CASRSTGKTEAFF. The CDR3 DNA is TGTGCCAGCAGGTCAACAGGGAAGACTGAAGCTTTCTTT.

The CDR3 coding sequence is TGTGCCAGCAGTTTAGGGGCGGAGACCCAGTACTTC. Protein: CASSLGAETQYF. V and J are TRBV12-3 or TRBV12-4 and TRBJ2-5, with unresolved D. Trimming stripped 1 base from V and 5 bases from J, with 5 bases between. This CDR3 has 12 residues.

This chain joins TRBV9 and TRBJ2-1, with 8 nucleotides matching TRBD2. CDR1 and CDR2 (germline): SGDLS, YYNGEE. The CDR3 sequence is 15 residues long. J was trimmed by 3 bases and V by 4 bases; bases with no gene match: 6. CDR3 region: CASSPSSGHYNEQFF. DNA for the CDR3: TGTGCCAGCAGCCCCTCTAGCGGGCACTACAATGAGCAGTTCTTC.

V is TRBV7-9 and J is TRBJ1-1, with TRBD1 as a possible D gene (5 bases). Germline values: CDR1 SEHNR, CDR2 FQNEAQ (reference sequence). The CDR3 has 12 residues. V was clipped by 2 bases and J by 6 bases, with 7 bases between them. As DNA, the CDR3 is TGTGCCAGCAGCTTAAAACAGGCTGAAGCTTTCTTT. This encodes CASSLKQAEAFF.

The genes are TRBV27 and TRBJ2-2, with 9 bases matching TRBD2. Trimming cost V 2 bases and J 6 bases; bases outside gene matches: 10. Germline assignment: CDR1 MNHEY and CDR2 SMNVEV (reference sequence). The CDR3 has 17 residues. Here the CDR3 reads CASSLEGRGTSPGELFF. Written as DNA, the CDR3 is TGTGCCAGCAGTTTAGAGGGCCGTGGGACTAGCCCCGGGGAGCTGTTTTTT.